This T cell receptor (beta chain) appears in the sequencing data of a study of blood T cell repertoires in COVID-19 (TCRdb year 2020). Context from the whole study: Samples covering the acute and convalescent phases of COVID-19 were provided by collaborators in the United States, Italy and Spain. Nearly every sample came with metadata listing a de-identified subject ID, COVID-19 status, age in years and sex. The repertoires were released in a freely available public database meant as a resource for research on the immune response to SARS-CoV-2. Subjects who had been exposed to COVID-19, were actively infected with it, or had recovered from it provided the deeply sampled blood TCRbeta repertoires that made up the dataset. The samples were drawn from two sources: the first 160 participants of the ongoing ImmuneRACE study, and 1,254 subjects contributed by 6 global collaborators. The material from the prospective study consisted of cDNA or gDNA derived from T cells, B-cell-depleted T cells, or PBMCs. Where HLA class I and class II types were available, the types were taken from metadata supplied by the sample provider, not from assay-based typing.

Inclusive of the bounding cysteine and phenylalanine, the CDR3 is 16 residues long. Kept here is only the CDR3 DNA, which spans 48 bases and is read in frame from base 1. At the junction V is shortened by 4 bases and J by 4 bases; bases outside the gene matches: 10. Sequences SGHDN (CDR1) and FVKESK (CDR2) are obtained from the germline V gene. Findings and caveats that apply to the study as a whole: The quantity of clinical and demographic metadata differed by source and by participant and was supplied without curation.

Each collaborating institution followed its own protocols to collect whole blood in K2EDTA tubes. Collaborator samples were shipped for TCRbeta analysis as frozen whole blood, isolated PBMCs, or DNA extracted from either sample type. Comment on this clone: Its binding antigen is unknown. Nothing much larger sits one base from this clone, and base qualities are not available.

TCRbeta CDR3 regions were amplified from genomic DNA by means of the immunoSEQ Assay, a bias-controlled multiplex PCR. In the source study's methods: Nucleated cell counts per sample were estimated from amplification of reference gene primers within the assay. To quantify the absolute abundance of each unique TCRbeta CDR3 rearrangement, sequence reads were collapsed and filtered. For each sample, productive Simpson clonality was calculated as the square root of Simpson's diversity index across productive rearrangements. This immuneACCESS table, as held by TCRdb, lists in-frame sequences with V and J called but not all clones. Of the missing ones, under half trace to an unresolved V gene in checked studies; the others have no known cause. The V and J calls and clone size come from that table; D and trimming were worked out from the DNA. In all, the sample holds more than 200,000 clones, and roughly 90% of those were seen once. Of the sample, just under 2% is held by the ten largest clones.

The chain is assembled from TRBV14 and TRBJ1-1, and 9 junctional nucleotides match TRBD1. This TCR derives from a young man with active or convalescent COVID-19. The sequenced sample was peripheral blood. The CDR3 reads CASSPGTGWWVTEAFF. The nucleotides are TGTGCCAGCAGCCCCGGGACAGGGTGGTGGGTCACTGAAGCTTTCTTT. With the rest looked up from the reference TRBV14 and TRBJ1-1 genes rather than sequenced, the full variable domain is EAGVTQFPSHSVIEKGQTVTLRCDPISGHDNLYWYRRVMGKEIKFLLHFVKESKQDESGMPNNRFLAERTGGTYSTLKVQPAELEDSGVYFCASSPGTGWWVTEAFFGQGTRLTVV.